This T cell receptor beta chain was recovered during a study of identical twins. The CDR3 is made up of 14 amino acids. Deletions cut 6 bases from V and 2 bases from J, with 14 bases between. CDR1 LNHDA and CDR2 SQIVND come from the germline V gene (reference sequence). TCRdb used MiXCR to reprocess the 5' RACE reads, holding one entry per CDR3 protein. This repertoire shows about 100,000 distinct CDR3 sequences, 5.9% found once; its top ten account for 12%. The V gene is TRBV19, the J gene TRBJ2-7; no clear D gene. The source of this sequence is a woman in her fifties or sixties in good health. The specimen was memory T cells sorted from blood. CDR3 amino acids: CASSLDTFAYEQYF. The CDR3 coding sequence is TGTGCCAGTAGCCTCGACACTTTTGCCTACGAGCAGTACTTC.